These T cell receptor beta chains were read from a single sample in a study of blood T cell repertoires in COVID-19. TCRdb's copy holds only in-frame clones and misses some; the assay was immunoSEQ multiplex PCR. The sample consists of a few hundred thousand clones, 88% of them appearing once. Sequencing was performed on PBMCs or T cells enriched from blood (not recorded which). All receptors come from a woman aged 40 to 50 who had been exposed to COVID-19. The CDR3 runs from the conserved cysteine through the conserved F or W. The D gene is left open where the match is weak. Not every row has a clone size; where given, it reads once, few, many or a size class.

cdr3_aa cdr3_nt clone_size d_call j_call v_call
CASSLRTGLNTGELFF TGTGCCAGCAGTTTGCGGACAGGGTTGAACACCGGGGAGCTGTTTTTT . TRBD1 TRBJ2-2 TRBV6-2/TRBV6-3
CARSSFSTSGGANEQFF TGTGCCAGAAGCTCTTTCTCGACTAGCGGGGGGGCGAATGAGCAGTTCTTC once TRBD2 TRBJ2-1 TRBV5-3
CANAGGVGDYGYTF TGTGCCAACGCAGGGGGCGTGGGGGACTATGGCTACACCTTC . TRBD1 TRBJ1-2 TRBV2
CASSLTTGQGDEQYF TGTGCCAGCAGTTTAACCACGGGACAGGGGGACGAGCAGTACTTC . TRBD1 TRBJ2-7 TRBV28
CASSSTAYQETQYF TGTGCCAGCAGCTCTACCGCGTACCAAGAGACCCAGTACTTC . . TRBJ2-5 TRBV28
CARGGGPFYGYTF TGTGCCAGGGGAGGGGGGCCTTTCTATGGCTACACCTTC . . TRBJ1-2 TRBV14
CASSPPLGEIAGNTIYF TGTGCCAGCAGCCCCCCCCTAGGTGAAATTGCTGGAAACACCATATATTTT . . TRBJ1-3 TRBV28
CASSQYPGGSDHEQYF TGTGCCAGCAGCCAATATCCGGGGGGGAGCGACCACGAGCAGTACTTC . TRBD2 TRBJ2-7 TRBV28
CASSFASGSRDEQFF TGTGCCAGCAGCTTCGCTAGCGGGAGTAGGGATGAGCAGTTCTTC . TRBD2 TRBJ2-1 TRBV7-9
CATSGPRVRGYGYTF TGTGCCACCAGTGGCCCGAGAGTTAGGGGCTATGGCTACACCTTC . . TRBJ1-2 TRBV24-1
CASSPELVTGELFF TGTGCCAGCAGCCCTGAACTTGTAACCGGGGAGCTGTTTTTT . . TRBJ2-2 TRBV7-3
CASSYEGGTAEAFF TGTGCCAGCAGTTACGAAGGGGGAACGGCTGAAGCTTTCTTT . . TRBJ1-1 TRBV6-2/TRBV6-3
CASSRVDSTLRDTQYF TGTGCCAGCAGCCGCGTGGACAGTACCCTCCGGGATACGCAGTATTTT . . TRBJ2-3 TRBV7-9
CATSDTSTGLIRTEQFF TGTGCCACCAGTGATACCTCGACAGGACTTATTCGGACTGAGCAGTTCTTC . . TRBJ2-1 TRBV24-1
CACCEIRQYF TGTGCCTGTTGTGAAATTAGGCAGTATTTT . . TRBJ2-3 TRBV30
CASSSRDRVGHNEQFF TGTGCCAGCAGCTCCCGGGACAGGGTGGGCCACAATGAGCAGTTCTTC . TRBD1 TRBJ2-1 TRBV11-3
CASRRTGGLYEQYF TGTGCCAGCAGACGAACAGGGGGCTTGTACGAGCAGTACTTC . TRBD1 TRBJ2-7 TRBV6-5
CSAQGFPNYGYTF TGCAGCGCCCAGGGGTTCCCTAACTATGGCTACACCTTC few . TRBJ1-2 TRBV29-1
CASSRNRGSRGYGYTF TGTGCCAGTAGTCGGAACAGGGGGTCAAGAGGTTATGGCTACACCTTC . TRBD1 TRBJ1-2 TRBV19
CASSQYNEQFF TGTGCCAGCAGCCAATACAATGAGCAGTTCTTC few . TRBJ2-1 TRBV5-1
CASSRQLNQPQHF TGTGCCAGCAGTCGACAGCTTAATCAGCCCCAGCATTTT . . TRBJ1-5 TRBV28
CASKRAGDSEAFF TGTGCCAGCAAAAGGGCAGGGGACAGTGAAGCTTTCTTT . TRBD1 TRBJ1-1 TRBV15
CASSSGQINTEAFF TGTGCCAGCAGTTCGGGACAGATTAACACTGAAGCTTTCTTT . TRBD1 TRBJ1-1 TRBV28
CASSRLAGAPGELFF TGTGCCAGCAGTCGACTAGCGGGAGCACCGGGGGAGCTGTTTTTT . TRBD2 TRBJ2-2 TRBV27
CASSILFPDRNLYNSPLHF TGTGCCAGTAGTATCCTTTTTCCTGACAGGAATTTGTATAATTCACCCCTCCACTTT . . TRBJ1-6 TRBV19
CASSEARNEKLFF TGTGCCAGCAGTGAAGCCCGGAATGAAAAACTGTTTTTT . . TRBJ1-4 TRBV2
CASSPSGGRGRNEQFF TGTGCCAGCAGCCCCTCGGGAGGCCGGGGTAGGAATGAGCAGTTCTTC . TRBD2 TRBJ2-1 TRBV5-1
CASSLRGGEKLFF TGTGCCAGCAGTTTACGGGGGGGAGAAAAACTGTTTTTT . . TRBJ1-4 TRBV27